This T cell receptor (beta chain) stems from a study of cytomegalovirus exposure and HLA in healthy donors. Study-wide points: DRB1 had the most TCR associations and HLA-C the fewest, a later analysis found, with rates varying by HLA locus. Previous analysis showed most TCR beta V segments were productive about 90% or about 30% of the time. While the bulk of TCR sequences proved rare, some public TCRs turned up in many donors. TCR beta chains associated with HLA were, in a later analysis, more clonally expanded than equally common others.

PCR primers comprised 60 Vbeta and 13 Jbeta primers. Here immunoSEQ multiplex PCR was the method, and the copy in TCRdb shows in-frame clones only, minus some. The sample has under 200,000 clones; roughly 70% are singletons. In the case of this clone: Its matching antigen is unknown.

V lost 5 bases to trimming and J lost 1 base; unmatched junction nucleotides: 12. The CDR3 extends over 18 amino acids. CDR1 and CDR2 (germline): LNHNV, YYDKDF (reference sequence). The chain is built from TRBV15 and TRBJ2-2; 8 bases align to TRBD1. The source material was PBMCs. The sequence derives from a woman aged 40 to 50 in good health and CMV-seropositive. The CDR3 protein is CATSSLQVGTGNTGELFF. CDR3 coding DNA: TGTGCCACCAGCTCCCTGCAGGTCGGGACAGGGAACACCGGGGAGCTGTTTTTT.